This paragraph reports one T cell receptor beta chain. Its antigen is still unknown. Primed by a sample-barcoded 5' primer and a J-beta primer mix, a second PCR proceeded for about 6 to 11 cycles. TCRdb re-called the 5' RACE reads through MiXCR, storing one row per CDR3 protein. In the table there are more than 1.4 million distinct CDR3 sequences, 40% to 50% of which are singletons. The CDR3 loop spans 16 amino acids. With V trimmed by 2 bases and J by 7 bases, 10 bases remained unmatched. CDR1 is SGHRS, CDR2 YFSETQ, per germline. This sample stems from a study of blood T cells in healthy people across ages. Study conclusions and caveats: Samples with more naive T cells showed higher observed beta diversity. Naive CD4+ cell counts and diversity both ran higher in long-lived than in aged donors.

This receptor was obtained from a woman aged 18-35 years in good health. This sequence joins TRBV5-1 and TRBJ2-4; 9 nucleotides align to TRBD2. Sequenced material: blood. CDR3 in amino acids: CASSLQGLAGENIQYF. The CDR3 region has the DNA TGCGCCAGCAGCTTACAGGGACTAGCCGGTGAGAACATTCAGTACTTC.